This T cell receptor beta chain originates from a study of response to subunit inactivated influenza vaccine (dated by TCRdb to 2017 to 2018). Describing the broader study: To follow how T cells responded to a trivalent subunit inactivated influenza vaccine, the researchers relied on deep quantitative profiling of the T cell receptor repertoire.

Libraries were made using RT-PCR. For sequencing, an Illumina HiSeq 2500 was employed. TCRdb reanalyzed the raw reads on its own, using fastp at Q25 for trimming and MiXCR for clone calling, and kept in-frame beta chains. CDR3 protein sequences are deduplicated, and each keeps its most common genes and DNA. The sample records around 480,000 distinct CDR3 sequences, around 9.9% of which are singletons. 9.5% to 15% of the sample lies in the top ten. Results the study describes overall, beyond this receptor: The authors proposed that each seasonal influenza vaccination may bring in only a limited number of new T cells.

Interpreted using the paper, the time point label stands for: more than 40 days after influenza vaccine administration. The CDR3 numbers 14 residues from cysteine through phenylalanine. Only the CDR3 portion is preserved as DNA: 42 bases, with reading frame beginning at the first base. Trimmed from V: 4 bases; trimmed from J: 7 bases; junction bases lacking a gene match: 9. CDR1 and CDR2 are read off the germline V gene (reference sequence) as LNHNV and YYDKDF. This clonotype was seen at least ten times. What antigen it recognizes has not been identified. The input lacks base qualities; no much larger clone sits a single base away.

This receptor chain uses TRBV15 and TRBJ2-7, with 8 bases in between that match TRBD2. This specimen was PBMCs from blood, taken roughly 45 days after vaccination. The clonotype comes from a man over 45 who received an inactivated influenza vaccine. Donor details come from another sample of the same person, matched by shared clones. At the DNA level, the sequence is TGTGCCACCAGCATGCACGGACTAGCATGGGAGCAGTACTTC. Its translation is CATSMHGLAWEQYF.